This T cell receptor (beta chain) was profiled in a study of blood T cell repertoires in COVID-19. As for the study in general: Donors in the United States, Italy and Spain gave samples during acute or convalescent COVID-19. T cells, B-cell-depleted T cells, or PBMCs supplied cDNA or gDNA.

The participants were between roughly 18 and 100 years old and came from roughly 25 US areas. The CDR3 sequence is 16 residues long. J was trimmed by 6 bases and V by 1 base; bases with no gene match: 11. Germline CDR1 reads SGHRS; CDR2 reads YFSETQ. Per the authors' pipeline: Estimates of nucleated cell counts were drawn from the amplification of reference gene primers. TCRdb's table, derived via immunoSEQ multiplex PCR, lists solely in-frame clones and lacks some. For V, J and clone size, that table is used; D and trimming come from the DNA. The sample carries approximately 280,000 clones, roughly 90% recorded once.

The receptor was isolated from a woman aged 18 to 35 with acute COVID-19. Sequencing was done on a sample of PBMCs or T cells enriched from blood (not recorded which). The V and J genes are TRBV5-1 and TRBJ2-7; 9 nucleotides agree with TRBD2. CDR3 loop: CASSLPSASGAGEQYF. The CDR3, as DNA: TGCGCCAGCAGCTTGCCCTCTGCTAGCGGGGCTGGCGAGCAGTACTTC.